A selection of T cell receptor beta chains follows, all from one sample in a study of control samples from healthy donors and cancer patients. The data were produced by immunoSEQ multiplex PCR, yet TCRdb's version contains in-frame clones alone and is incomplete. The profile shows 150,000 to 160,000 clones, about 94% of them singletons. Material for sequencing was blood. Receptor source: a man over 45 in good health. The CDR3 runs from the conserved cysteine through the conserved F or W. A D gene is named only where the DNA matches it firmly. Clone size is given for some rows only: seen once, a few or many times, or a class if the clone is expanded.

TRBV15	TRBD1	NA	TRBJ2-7	CATSRAGTGGYEQYF	TGTGCCACCAGCAGAGCCGGGACAGGGGGCTACGAGCAGTACTTC
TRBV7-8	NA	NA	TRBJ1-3	CASSPFDGPYSGNTIYF	TGTGCCAGCAGCCCATTTGACGGACCGTACTCTGGAAACACCATATATTTT
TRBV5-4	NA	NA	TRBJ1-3	CASSGDGNTIYF	TGTGCCAGCAGCGGAGACGGAAACACCATATATTTT
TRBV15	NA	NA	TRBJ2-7	CATSSSPGSRYEQYF	TGTGCCACCAGCAGTTCCCCCGGGAGTCGGTACGAGCAGTACTTC
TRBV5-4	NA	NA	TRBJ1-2	CASSQDAEIYGYTF	TGTGCCAGCAGCCAAGATGCCGAGATCTATGGCTACACCTTC
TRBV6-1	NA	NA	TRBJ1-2	CASSEGGYGYTF	TGTGCCAGCAGTGAAGGGGGCTATGGCTACACCTTC
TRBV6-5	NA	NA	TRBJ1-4	CASSRTVRDEKLFF	TGTGCCAGCAGCCGGACAGTGAGGGATGAAAAACTGTTTTTT
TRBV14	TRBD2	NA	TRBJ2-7	CASSQRTSGSREQYF	TGTGCCAGCAGCCAACGGACTAGCGGGAGCCGCGAGCAGTACTTC
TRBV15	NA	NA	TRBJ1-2	CATSGGLSAFGYTF	TGTGCCACCAGCGGGGGACTGTCTGCATTTGGCTACACCTTC
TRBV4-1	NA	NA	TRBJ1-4	CASSHLGGSVEKLFF	TGCGCCAGCAGCCATCTAGGGGGTTCGGTCGAAAAACTGTTTTTT
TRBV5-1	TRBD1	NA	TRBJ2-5	CASSSDREETQYF	TGCGCCAGCAGCTCCGACAGGGAAGAGACCCAGTACTTC
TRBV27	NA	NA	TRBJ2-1	CASSLQRNEQFF	TGTGCCAGCAGTTTACAACGCAATGAGCAGTTCTTC
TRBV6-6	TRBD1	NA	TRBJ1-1	CASSSTGTVNTEAFF	TGTGCCAGCAGCTCTACCGGGACAGTGAACACTGAAGCTTTCTTT
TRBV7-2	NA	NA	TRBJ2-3	CASSSRPTGDTQYF	TGTGCCAGCAGCTCCCGGCCAACGGGAGATACGCAGTATTTT
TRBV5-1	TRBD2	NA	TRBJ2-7	CASSLAGRVTYEQYF	TGCGCCAGCAGCCTAGCGGGGAGGGTTACCTACGAGCAGTACTTC
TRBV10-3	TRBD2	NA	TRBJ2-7	CAIRGGLAGGIYEQYF	TGTGCCATCAGGGGTGGACTAGCGGGAGGGATCTACGAGCAGTACTTC
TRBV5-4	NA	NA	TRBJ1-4	CASSLGGRGVGNEKLFF	TGTGCCAGCAGCTTGGGCGGCAGGGGTGTAGGTAATGAAAAACTGTTTTTT
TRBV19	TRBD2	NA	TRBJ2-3	CASSTSGVTDTQYF	TGTGCCAGTAGCACTAGCGGGGTCACAGATACGCAGTATTTT
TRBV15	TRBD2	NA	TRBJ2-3	CATRVGLVTDTQYF	TGTGCCACCAGGGTGGGACTAGTAACAGATACGCAGTATTTT
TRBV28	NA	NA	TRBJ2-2	CASSPAGSPNTGELFF	TGTGCCAGCAGTCCCGCGGGGTCCCCGAACACCGGGGAGCTGTTTTTT
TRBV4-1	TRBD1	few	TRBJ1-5	CASSPDRGVDQPQHF	TGCGCCAGCAGCCCTGACAGGGGTGTGGATCAGCCCCAGCATTTT
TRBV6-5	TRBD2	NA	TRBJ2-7	CASSPTSAISYEQYF	TGTGCCAGCAGCCCAACTAGCGCTATTTCCTACGAGCAGTACTTC